A single sample is the source of the 11 T cell receptor beta chains below, sequenced in a study of T cells in Graves' hyperthyroidism and ophthalmopathy. The CDR3 regions of TCR beta were amplified from RNA transcripts. HTBI primers drove first-round RT-PCR of the TCR CDR3. MiXCR was run by TCRdb on the multiplex PCR reads, yielding one entry per CDR3 protein. The sample includes under 350,000 distinct CDR3 sequences, 18% seen only once; the top ten take approximately 54%. The sample was blood. These receptor sequences come from a woman between 50 and 59 years old with Graves' hyperthyroidism.

The sample holds many counts of this clonotype. The chain uses TRBV29-1 and TRBJ1-2; a possible D gene is TRBD1 (6 bases). This CDR3 is 15 amino acids long. Looked up from germline, CDR1 is SQVTM and CDR2 is ANQGSEA. Trimming stripped 0 bases from V and 8 bases from J, with 19 bases between. The CDR3 DNA sequence: TGCAGCGTTGAAGATAGTGTGCGGGGGGGGCAAGGCTACACCTTC. This sequence encodes CSVEDSVRGGQGYTF.

In its sample, this clonotype was seen a few times. The gene calls are TRBV10-3 and TRBJ2-7, with D perhaps TRBD1 or TRBD2 (5 bases each). The CDR3 runs to 12 residues. Deletions cut 10 bases from V and 6 bases from J, with 16 bases between. CDR1 and CDR2 (germline): ENHRY, SYGVKD. Here the CDR3 DNA reads TGTGCCACGGGGCGTCCGGCGGGCGAGCAGTACGTC. Its protein product is CATGRPAGEQYV.

The chain is built from TRBV5-6 and TRBJ1-6; 8 bases match TRBD1. The CDR3 consists of 15 residues. Trimming removed 3 bases from V and 7 bases from J; junction bases left unmatched: 6. The V gene's germline CDR1 is SGHDT and CDR2 YYEEEE. Written as DNA, the CDR3 is TGTGCCAGCAGCTACGGGACAGGCCCCAATTCACCCCTCCACTTT. Its translation is CASSYGTGPNSPLHF.

This clonotype was seen only a few times. The V and J genes are TRBV28 and TRBJ1-2, with D tentatively TRBD1 (5 bases). Germline-derived CDR1 and CDR2 are MDHEN and SYDVKM. The CDR3 runs to 13 residues. Trimming cost V 3 bases and J 7 bases, with 12 bases left between them. CDR3 nucleotides: TGTGCCAGCAGTTTTGCCAGGGTTCGTGGCTACACCTTC. It specifies CASSFARVRGYTF.

The chain is built from TRBV10-3 and TRBJ2-3; no clear D. This CDR3 comprises 13 residues. CDR1 ENHRY and CDR2 SYGVKD come from the germline V gene. V lost 10 bases and J 2 bases, leaving 13 bases between the germline ends. The CDR3 sequence is CATMERTTDTQYF. The CDR3 coding sequence is TGTGCCACCATGGAGAGAACCACAGATACGCAGTATTTT.

The genes are TRBV5-1 and TRBJ2-1; 12 bases line up with TRBD2. Unmatched junction bases numbered 7, after V lost 4 bases and J lost 8 bases. The CDR3 runs 15 residues. Per germline, CDR1 SGHRS and CDR2 YFSETQ. CDR3 residues: CASSARLAGEHEQFF. DNA for the CDR3: TGCGCCAGCAGCGCCAGACTAGCGGGAGAGCATGAGCAGTTCTTC. Using reference TRBV5-1 and TRBJ2-1 for the parts outside the CDR3, the full variable domain is KAGVTQTPRYLIKTRGQQVTLSCSPISGHRSVSWYQQTPGQGLQFLFEYFSETQRNKGNFPGRFSGRQFSNSRSEMNVSTLELGDSALYLCASSARLAGEHEQFFGPGTRLTVL.

This chain connects TRBV6-1 to TRBJ1-1; D is ambiguous. V was cut by 2 bases and J by 0 bases, with 4 bases left in between. The length of the CDR3 is 13 residues. Germline V gene lookup returns CDR1 MNHNS and CDR2 SASEGT. In DNA, the CDR3 is TGTGCCAGCAGTGAATGGGTGAACACTGAAGCTTTCTTT. It yields the protein CASSEWVNTEAFF.

The chain combines TRBV5-1 with TRBJ1-4; unclear D gene. The germline CDR1 and CDR2 sequences are SGHRS and YFSETQ. V gave up 4 bases and J gave up 4 bases, with 17 bases separating them. The CDR3 sequence is 16 residues long. CDR3 in amino acids: CASSRSGSLDNEKLFF. The CDR3 DNA follows: TGCGCCAGCAGCCGATCCGGGAGCTTAGATAATGAAAAACTGTTTTTT.

This clonotype was counted at least ten times. The rearrangement uses TRBV27 and TRBJ2-3; D may be TRBD2 (6 bases). Germline CDR1 and CDR2: MNHEY and SMNVEV (reference sequence). Trimming stripped 4 bases from V and 4 bases from J, with 6 bases between. The CDR3 runs 12 residues. CDR3: CASSSSADTQYF. The CDR3 DNA reads as TGTGCCAGCAGTTCTAGCGCAGATACGCAGTATTTT.

This clonotype was counted between two and nine times. The V and J genes are TRBV19 and TRBJ1-5; weak D call: TRBD1 (6 bases). The V gene lost 8 bases and the J gene lost 7 bases, with 18 bases spanning the gap. The CDR3 has 14 residues. Germline values: CDR1 LNHDA, CDR2 SQIVND (reference sequence). The CDR3 loop reads CASGVTGYWQPQHF. As DNA, the CDR3 is TGTGCCAGTGGTGTAACAGGGTATTGGCAGCCCCAGCATTTT.

There are a few counts of this clonotype. The V call is TRBV20-1, the J call TRBJ2-1; maybe TRBD2 (5 bases). The CDR3 is 14 amino acids. Trimming removed 2 bases at V and 13 bases at J, with 21 bases between. The germline V gene has CDR1 DFQATT and CDR2 SNEGSKA (reference sequence). Here the CDR3 DNA reads TGCAGTGCTAGACAGGTTCTGGACTTGAGCAGTCAGTTCTTC. As protein: CSARQVLDLSSQFF.